This TCR beta chain was sequenced for a study of tumor-infiltrating lymphocytes in primary liver carcinoma. Study-level background: Aged between 30 and 69 years, the patients were men and women. Study observations and caveats: Just about 7.5-25% of leading clones were found in every one of five regions. Tumor-blood pairs (like tumor-adjacent pairs) overlapped less than tumor region pairs did.

The input was around 530 ng total RNA; TCR beta cDNA was made from it with a constant-region primer. ARM-PCR, slightly modified, supplied the TCR beta libraries through three nested multiplex PCR rounds. A C-beta reverse primer and TRBV1-TRBV30 forward primers served in each of the first two PCR rounds, at ten to eleven cycles apiece. TCRdb re-derived calls from the multiplex PCR reads in MiXCR, one entry per CDR3 protein. The sample consists of 24,000 or so distinct CDR3 sequences, roughly three quarters of them appearing once. From around 18-30 mg of unsorted bulk tissue, DNA and RNA were co-extracted together. The length of the CDR3 is 14 residues. CDR1 and CDR2 (germline): MRHNA, SNTAGT. A remark on this clonotype: The target antigen is unknown. A junction boundary mismatches the germline segment, possibly from a read error.

This receptor was taken from a woman aged 25 to 39 with primary liver carcinoma and hepatitis B virus infection. This sequence joins TRBV6-4 and TRBJ2-7; D may correspond to TRBD1 or TRBD2 (5 bases each). The sequenced sample was liver tumor tissue from sampling region 5. Subset noted: tumor region T5, tumor centre. CDR3 DNA: TGTGTCAGCAGTGAATCCCCGGGGCAGGGTAGACTATACTTC. Translating it yields CVSSESPGQGRLYF.